This entry lists 3 T cell receptor beta chains sequenced from one sample in a study of shared clonotypes between healthy human individuals. TCRdb's table, derived via immunoSEQ multiplex PCR, lists solely in-frame clones and lacks some. The sample lists about 560,000 clones, around 78% seen once, with about 12% in the top ten. The sample taken for sequencing was PBMCs. The receptors were sampled from a woman aged 40 to 49 in good health. Some clones in this sample may be carry-over from other donors' samples.

The rearrangement joins TRBV28 to TRBJ2-1, with no clear D. This CDR3 has 13 residues. With 9 bases removed from V and 4 bases from J, the gap between germline ends came to 13 bases. Per the germline V gene, CDR1 is MDHEN and CDR2 is SYDVKM. The CDR3 loop reads CARPDGVYNEQFF. DNA of the CDR3: TGTGCCAGGCCAGACGGAGTATACAATGAGCAGTTCTTC.

The rearrangement joins TRBV7-2 to TRBJ2-1, with TRBD2 matching over 13 bases. The length of the CDR3 is 15 residues. In germline, CDR1 is SGHTA, CDR2 FQGNSA. V dropped 3 bases and J dropped 8; count of bases not matched to a gene: 4. The CDR3 DNA is TGTGCCAGCAGCTTTGGGACTAGCGGGATAGATGAGCAGTTCTTC. Its translation is CASSFGTSGIDEQFF.

This chain connects TRBV10-2 to TRBJ2-1; 11 bases align to TRBD2. Unmatched junction bases numbered 7, after V lost 1 base and J lost 5 bases. Germline values: CDR1 WSHSY, CDR2 SAAADI. The CDR3 loop spans 17 amino acids. The CDR3 here is CASSEFKGTSGNNEQFF. The CDR3 region has the DNA TGCGCCAGCAGTGAGTTTAAAGGGACTAGCGGCAACAATGAGCAGTTCTTC.